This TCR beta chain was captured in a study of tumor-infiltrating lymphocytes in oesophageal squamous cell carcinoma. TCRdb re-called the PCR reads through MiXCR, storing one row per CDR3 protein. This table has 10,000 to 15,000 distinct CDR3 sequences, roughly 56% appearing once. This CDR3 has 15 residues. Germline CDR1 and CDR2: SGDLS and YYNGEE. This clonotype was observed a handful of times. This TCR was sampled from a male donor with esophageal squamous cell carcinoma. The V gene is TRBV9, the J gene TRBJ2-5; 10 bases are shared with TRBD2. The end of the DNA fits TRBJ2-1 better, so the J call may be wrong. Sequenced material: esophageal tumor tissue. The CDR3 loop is CASSVIGLAVNEQFF. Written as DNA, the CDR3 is TGTGCCAGCAGCGTGATAGGACTAGCGGTTAATGAGCAGTTCTTC.